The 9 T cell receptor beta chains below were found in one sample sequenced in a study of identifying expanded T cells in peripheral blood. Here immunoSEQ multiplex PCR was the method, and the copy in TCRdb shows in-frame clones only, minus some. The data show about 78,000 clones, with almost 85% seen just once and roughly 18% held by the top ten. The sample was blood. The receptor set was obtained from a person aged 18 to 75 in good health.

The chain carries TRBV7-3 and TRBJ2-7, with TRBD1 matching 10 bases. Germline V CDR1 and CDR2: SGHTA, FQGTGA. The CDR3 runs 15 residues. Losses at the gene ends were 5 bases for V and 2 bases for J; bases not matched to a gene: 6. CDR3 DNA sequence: TGTGCCAGCAGCCCAACGGGACAGGGGCCCTACGAGCAGTACTTC. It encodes CASSPTGQGPYEQYF.

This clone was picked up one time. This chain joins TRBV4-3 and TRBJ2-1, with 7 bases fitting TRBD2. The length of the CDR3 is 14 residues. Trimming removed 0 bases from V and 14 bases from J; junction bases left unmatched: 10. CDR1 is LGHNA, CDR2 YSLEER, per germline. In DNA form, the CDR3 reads TGCGCCAGCAGCCAAGAGGTTGGGCCGGGGAGGGAGTTCTTC. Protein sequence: CASSQEVGPGREFF.

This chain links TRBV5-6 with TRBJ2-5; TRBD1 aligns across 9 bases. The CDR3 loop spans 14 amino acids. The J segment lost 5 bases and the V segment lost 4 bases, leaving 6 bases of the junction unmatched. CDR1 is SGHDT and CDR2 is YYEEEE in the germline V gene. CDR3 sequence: CASSPQGAGETQYF. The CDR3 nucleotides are TGTGCCAGCAGCCCACAGGGGGCAGGGGAGACCCAGTACTTC.

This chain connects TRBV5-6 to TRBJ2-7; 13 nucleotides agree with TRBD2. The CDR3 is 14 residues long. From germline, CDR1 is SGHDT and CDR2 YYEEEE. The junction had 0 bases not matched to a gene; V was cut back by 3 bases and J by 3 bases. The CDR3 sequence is CASSWTSGSYEQYF. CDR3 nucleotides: TGTGCCAGCAGCTGGACTAGCGGGAGCTACGAGCAGTACTTC.

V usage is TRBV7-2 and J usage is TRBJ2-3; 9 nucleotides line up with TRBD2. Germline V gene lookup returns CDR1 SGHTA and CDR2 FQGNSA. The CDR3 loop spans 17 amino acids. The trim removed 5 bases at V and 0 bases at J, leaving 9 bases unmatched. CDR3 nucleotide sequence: TGTGCCAGCAGCCCACAGGCTAGCGGGGCTAGCACAGATACGCAGTATTTT. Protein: CASSPQASGASTDTQYF.

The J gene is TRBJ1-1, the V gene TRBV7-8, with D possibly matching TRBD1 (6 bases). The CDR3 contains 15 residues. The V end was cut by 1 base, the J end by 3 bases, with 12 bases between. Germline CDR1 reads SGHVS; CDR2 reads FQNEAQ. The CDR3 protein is CASSLDRTAYTEAFF. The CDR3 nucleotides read TGTGCCAGCAGCTTAGACCGGACAGCCTACACTGAAGCTTTCTTT.

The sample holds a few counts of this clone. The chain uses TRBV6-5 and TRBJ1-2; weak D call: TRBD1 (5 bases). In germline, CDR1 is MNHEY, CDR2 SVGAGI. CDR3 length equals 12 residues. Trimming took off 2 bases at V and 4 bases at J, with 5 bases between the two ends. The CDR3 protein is CASSYDSYGYTF. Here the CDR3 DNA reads TGTGCCAGCAGTTACGACAGCTATGGCTACACCTTC.

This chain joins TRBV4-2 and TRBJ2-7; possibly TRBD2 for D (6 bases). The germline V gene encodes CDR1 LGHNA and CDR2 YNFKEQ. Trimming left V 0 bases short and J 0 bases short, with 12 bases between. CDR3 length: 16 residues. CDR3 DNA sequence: TGTGCCAGCAGCCAAGAGATAGCGGAAAGCTCCTACGAGCAGTACTTC. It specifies CASSQEIAESSYEQYF.

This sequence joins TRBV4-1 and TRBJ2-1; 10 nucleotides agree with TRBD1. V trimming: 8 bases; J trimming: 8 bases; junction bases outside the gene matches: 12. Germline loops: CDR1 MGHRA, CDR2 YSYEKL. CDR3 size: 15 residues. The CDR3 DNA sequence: TGCGCCAGCTCTATTGAGGGACAGGGGAGGGATGAGCAGTTCTTC. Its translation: CASSIEGQGRDEQFF.